The next 2 T cell receptor beta chains were all read from a single sample in a study of cytomegalovirus exposure and HLA in healthy donors. The PCR had 60 Vbeta and 13 Jbeta primers. Profiled with immunoSEQ multiplex PCR; TCRdb holds only in-frame clones, not every one. The sample lists about 170,000 clones; 73% were seen once. Specimen: PBMCs. The receptor set was obtained from a woman younger than 30 in good health and CMV-seropositive.

In its sample, this clone was seen once. The V call is TRBV6-5, the J call TRBJ1-2, with D possibly matching TRBD1 (5 bases). Germline CDR1 and CDR2: MNHEY and SVGAGI. The V and J ends lost 2 bases and 9 bases respectively, with 7 bases between them. This CDR3 is built from 11 residues. CDR3 region: CASSYQGSYTF. The CDR3 DNA follows: TGTGCCAGCAGTTACCAGGGTAGCTACACCTTC.

The chain combines TRBV7-2 with TRBJ1-1; D is possibly TRBD1 (6 bases). Germline V gene data show CDR1 as SGHTA and CDR2 as FQGNSA. V was shortened by 5 bases and J by 0 bases, with 16 bases between the two germline ends. This CDR3 comprises 16 residues. For the CDR3, the DNA is TGTGCCAGCAGCCCTGGGGGCAGGGTCATGAACACTGAAGCTTTCTTT. Translation gives CASSPGGRVMNTEAFF.